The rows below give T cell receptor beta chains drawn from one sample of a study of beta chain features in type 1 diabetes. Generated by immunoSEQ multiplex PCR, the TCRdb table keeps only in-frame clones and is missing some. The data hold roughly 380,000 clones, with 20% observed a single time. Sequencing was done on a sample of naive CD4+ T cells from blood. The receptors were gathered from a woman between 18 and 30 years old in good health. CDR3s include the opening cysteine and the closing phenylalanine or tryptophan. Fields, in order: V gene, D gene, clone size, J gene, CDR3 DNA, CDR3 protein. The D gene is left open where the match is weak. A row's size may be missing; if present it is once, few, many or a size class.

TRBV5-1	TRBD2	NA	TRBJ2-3	TGCGCCAGCAGCCCCCAGCGGGGGGGGGATACGCAGTATTTT	CASSPQRGGDTQYF
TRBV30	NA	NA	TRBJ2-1	TGTGCCGGGCAAAACGGGGTCCTCAGCTCCTACAATGAGCAGTTCTTC	CAGQNGVLSSYNEQFF
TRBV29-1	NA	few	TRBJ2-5	TGCAGCGTTAGGACTGACCAAGAGACCCAGTACTTC	CSVRTDQETQYF
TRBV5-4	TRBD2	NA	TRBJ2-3	TGTGCCAGCAGGGCTAGCGGGAGTGCTACAGATACGCAGTATTTT	CASRASGSATDTQYF
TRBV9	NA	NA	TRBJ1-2	TGTGCCAGCAGCGAAACAGCTAACTATGGCTACACCTTC	CASSETANYGYTF
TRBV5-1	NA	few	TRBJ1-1	TGCGCCAGCAGCTTGGGACTTATGAACACTGAAGCTTTCTTT	CASSLGLMNTEAFF
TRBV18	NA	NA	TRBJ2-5	TGTGCCAGCTCCCGACACCACCAAGAGACCCAGTACTTC	CASSRHHQETQYF
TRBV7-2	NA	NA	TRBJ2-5	TGTGCCAGCAGCCAAAGCGGAGACACCAAAGAGACCCAGTACTTC	CASSQSGDTKETQYF
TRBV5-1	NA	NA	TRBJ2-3	TGCGCCAGCAGCCTCCGTACAGATACGCAGTATTTT	CASSLRTDTQYF
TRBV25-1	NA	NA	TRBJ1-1	TGTGCCAGCAGTGAACCACAGGGTCGGAACACTGAAGCTTTCTTT	CASSEPQGRNTEAFF
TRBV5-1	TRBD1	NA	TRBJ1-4	TGCGCCAGCAGCGCCGCCGGGACAGGGTCTGAAAAACTGTTTTTT	CASSAAGTGSEKLFF
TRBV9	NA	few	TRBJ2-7	TGTGCCAGCAGCGTAGATACGGGAATCAGCACCTACGAGCAGTACTTC	CASSVDTGISTYEQYF
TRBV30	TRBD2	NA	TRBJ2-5	TGTGCCTTGTCGCTAGCGGGAGCGCCGACCCAGTACTTC	CALSLAGAPTQYF
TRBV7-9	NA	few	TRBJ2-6	TGTGCCAGCAGCTCCGCACCTGGGCGGGCGGCGGGGGCCAACGTCCTGACTTTC	CASSSAPGRAAGANVLTF
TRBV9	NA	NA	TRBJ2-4	TGTGCCAGCAGCTTTGGCCCCGGGGACATTCAGTACTTC	CASSFGPGDIQYF
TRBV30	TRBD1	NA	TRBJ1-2	TGTGCCTGGTTACACATCACTGTCGACAGGGACGGCTACACCTTC	CAWLHITVDRDGYTF
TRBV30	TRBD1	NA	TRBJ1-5	TGTGCCTGGAATACAGGGGGCAATCAGCCCCAGCATTTT	CAWNTGGNQPQHF
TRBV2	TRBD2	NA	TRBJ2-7	TGTGCCAGCAGCACTAGCGGTGCCTACGAGCAGTACTTC	CASSTSGAYEQYF
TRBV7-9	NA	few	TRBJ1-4	TGTGCCAGCAGCCCGACAGTTTTT	CASSPTVF
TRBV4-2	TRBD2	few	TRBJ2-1	TGTGCCAGCAGCCGGTGGGCTAGCGGGGCCACGAGCTCCTACAATGAGCAGTTCTTC	CASSRWASGATSSYNEQFF
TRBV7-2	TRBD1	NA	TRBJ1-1	TGTGCCAGCAGCTCGGGACAGATGAACACTGAAGCTTTCTTT	CASSSGQMNTEAFF
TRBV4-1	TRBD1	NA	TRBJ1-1	TGCGCCAGCAGCGACGACAGGGTCGGTGAAGCTTTCTTT	CASSDDRVGEAFF
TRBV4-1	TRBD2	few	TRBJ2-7	TGCGCCAGCAGCCAAGGGAGACTAGCGGGAGTCTACTACGAGCAGTACTTC	CASSQGRLAGVYYEQYF
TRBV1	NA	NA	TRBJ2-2	TGCACCAGCAGCCACCCCCGGGGTAGCGGGAGCGGCACCGGGGAGCTGTTTTTT	CTSSHPRGSGSGTGELFF
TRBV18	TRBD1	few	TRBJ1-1	TGTGCCAGCTCGCCCACAGGGGGCAACACTGAAGCTTTCTTT	CASSPTGGNTEAFF
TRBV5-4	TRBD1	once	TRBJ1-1	TGTGCCAGCAGCATCCTACAGGGGACTGAAGCTTTCTTT	CASSILQGTEAFF
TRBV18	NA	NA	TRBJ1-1	TGTGCCAGCTCTAGGACAGCGAACACTGAAGCTTTCTTT	CASSRTANTEAFF
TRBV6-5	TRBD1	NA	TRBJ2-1	TGTGCCAGCAGTGACCGACAGGGGAGGCAGTTCTTC	CASSDRQGRQFF
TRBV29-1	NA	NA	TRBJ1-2	TGCAGCGCTGCGGAGGGGACTGGCTACACCTTC	CSAAEGTGYTF
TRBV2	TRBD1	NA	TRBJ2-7	TGTGCCAGCAGTAACAGGGGGCGGACCCTGGGGTCCTACGAGCAGTACTTC	CASSNRGRTLGSYEQYF
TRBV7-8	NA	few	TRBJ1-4	TGTGCCAGCAGCTTACCTCCCTACAGAACGGCTAATGAAAAACTGTTTTTT	CASSLPPYRTANEKLFF
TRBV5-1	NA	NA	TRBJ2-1	TGCGCCAGCAGCTTGGATGGAGGGATCAATGAGCAGTTCTTC	CASSLDGGINEQFF
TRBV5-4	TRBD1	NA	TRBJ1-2	TGTGCCAGCAGCTTACCGGGACAGGGTGGTCGTGGCTACACCTTC	CASSLPGQGGRGYTF
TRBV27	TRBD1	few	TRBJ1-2	TGTGCCAGCAGACCGACAGGGTCTGGGGGCTACACCTTC	CASRPTGSGGYTF
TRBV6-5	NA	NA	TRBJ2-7	TGTGCCAGCAGATCTTCCTGGAGGGAGCAGTACTTC	CASRSSWREQYF
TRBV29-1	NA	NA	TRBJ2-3	TGCAGCGTTGTAGCCCCGACAGGAGATACGCAGTATTTT	CSVVAPTGDTQYF
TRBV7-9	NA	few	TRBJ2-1	TGTGCCAGCACCCCTCCGATCGGGGATGACAATGAGCAGTTCTTC	CASTPPIGDDNEQFF
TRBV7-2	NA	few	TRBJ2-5	TGTGCCAGCAGCTTAAAGCAGGGTGGGGAGACCCAGTACTTC	CASSLKQGGETQYF
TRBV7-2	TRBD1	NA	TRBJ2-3	TGTGCCAGCAGCTCCGACAGGGCTAGCACAGATACGCAGTATTTT	CASSSDRASTDTQYF
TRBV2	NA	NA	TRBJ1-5	TGTGCCAGCAGTGTTTCGGCAGGGAATCAGCCCCAGCATTTT	CASSVSAGNQPQHF
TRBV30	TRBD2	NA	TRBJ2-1	TGTGCCTGGAGTTCCCAACTAGCGGGGTTATACAATGAGCAGTTCTTC	CAWSSQLAGLYNEQFF
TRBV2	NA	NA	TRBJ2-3	TGTGCCAGCAGTGAGGCCGCAACCCGAAGCACAGATACGCAGTATTTT	CASSEAATRSTDTQYF
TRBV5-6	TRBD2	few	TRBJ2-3	TGTGCCAGCAGACTCGGACTAGCGGGAGCTGATACGCAGTATTTT	CASRLGLAGADTQYF
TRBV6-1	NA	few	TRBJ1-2	TGTGCCAGCAGTGAGCCGGGACATTTATCCTATGGCTACACCTTC	CASSEPGHLSYGYTF
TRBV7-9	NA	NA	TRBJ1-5	TGTGCCAGCAGCCCACAGGGAGTAGGTCAGCCCCAGCATTTT	CASSPQGVGQPQHF
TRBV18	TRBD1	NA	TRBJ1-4	TGTGCCAGCTCACCACCGAAGGGGGCGCGAAATGAAAAACTGTTTTTT	CASSPPKGARNEKLFF
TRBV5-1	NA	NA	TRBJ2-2	TGCGCCAGCAGCGAGGACAGCACCACCGGGGAGCTGTTTTTT	CASSEDSTTGELFF